The present entry profiles one T cell receptor beta chain with its context. As yet, its antigen is unknown. The PCR had 60 Vbeta and 13 Jbeta primers. Sequenced by immunoSEQ multiplex PCR; TCRdb stores in-frame clones only, minus some. The sample contains about 160,000 clones, 84% of which appear only once. These data come from a study of cytomegalovirus exposure and HLA in healthy donors. V was trimmed by 2 bases and J by 4 bases, leaving 17 bases between them. Germline V CDR1 and CDR2: MNHEY, SVGAGI. The CDR3 runs to 16 residues. Notes on the study in general: High specificity and sensitivity for cytomegalovirus status were reported for the classifier. A later analysis by the authors found several of the most significant clusters apparently linked to common viral pathogens.

Sequenced: PBMCs. The clonotype was recovered from a man aged 25 to 40 in good health and CMV-seronegative. This sequence joins TRBV6-5 and TRBJ2-5, with a weak D call TRBD1 (6 bases). The CDR3 here is CASSYLSSRGGETQYF. The CDR3 DNA sequence: TGTGCCAGCAGTTACCTTTCGTCCAGGGGCGGAGAGACCCAGTACTTC.